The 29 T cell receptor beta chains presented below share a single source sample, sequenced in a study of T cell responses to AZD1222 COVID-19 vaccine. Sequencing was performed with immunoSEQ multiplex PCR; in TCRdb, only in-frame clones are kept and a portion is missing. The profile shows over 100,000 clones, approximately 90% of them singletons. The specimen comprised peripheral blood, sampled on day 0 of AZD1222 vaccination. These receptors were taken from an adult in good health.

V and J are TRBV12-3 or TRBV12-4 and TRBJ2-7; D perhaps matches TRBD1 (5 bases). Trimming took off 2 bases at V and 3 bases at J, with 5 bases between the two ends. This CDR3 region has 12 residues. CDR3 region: CASSLQGYEQYF. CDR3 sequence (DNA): TGTGCCAGCAGTTTACAGGGCTACGAGCAGTACTTC.

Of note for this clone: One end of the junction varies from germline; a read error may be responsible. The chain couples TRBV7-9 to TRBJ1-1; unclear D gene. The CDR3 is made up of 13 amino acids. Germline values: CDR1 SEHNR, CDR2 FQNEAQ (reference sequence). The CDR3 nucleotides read TGTGCCAGCACCTTAGTCCATGGGACTGAAGCTTTCTTT. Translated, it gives CASTLVHGTEAFF.

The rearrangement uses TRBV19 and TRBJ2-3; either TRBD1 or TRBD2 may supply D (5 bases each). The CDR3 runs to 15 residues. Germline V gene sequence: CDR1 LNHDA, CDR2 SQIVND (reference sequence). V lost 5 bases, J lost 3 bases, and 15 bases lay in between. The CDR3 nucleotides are TGTGCCAGTAGTTCCCCGGGGCACTTTACAGATACGCAGTATTTT. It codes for CASSSPGHFTDTQYF. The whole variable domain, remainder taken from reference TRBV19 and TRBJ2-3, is DGGITQSPKYLFRKEGQNVTLSCEQNLNHDAMYWYRQDPGQGLRLIYYSQIVNDFQKGDIAEGYSVSREKKESFPLTVTSAQKNPTAFYLCASSSPGHFTDTQYFGPGTRLTVL.

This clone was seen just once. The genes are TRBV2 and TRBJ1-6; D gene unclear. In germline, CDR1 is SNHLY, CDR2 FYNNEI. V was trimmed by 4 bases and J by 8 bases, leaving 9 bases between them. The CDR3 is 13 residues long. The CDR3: CASSARGYSPLHF. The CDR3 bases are TGTGCCAGCAGTGCACGGGGTTATTCACCCCTCCACTTT.

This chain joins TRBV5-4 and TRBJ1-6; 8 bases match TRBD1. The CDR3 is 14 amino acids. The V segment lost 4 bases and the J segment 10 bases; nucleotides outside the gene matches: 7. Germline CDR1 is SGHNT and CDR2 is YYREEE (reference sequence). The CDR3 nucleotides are TGTGCCAGCAGCCTAGGACAGGGAGGATCACCCCTCCACTTT. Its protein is CASSLGQGGSPLHF.

The CDR3 DNA follows: TGTGCCGCGGGGGAGAAGAGCTCCTACAATGAGCAGTTCTTC. Translation: CAAGEKSSYNEQFF. The J gene is TRBJ2-1, the V gene TRBV7-8, with 7 bases that match TRBD2. The CDR3 consists of 14 residues. V was clipped by 11 bases and J by 0 bases; unmatched bases: 7. Germline V CDR1 and CDR2: SGHVS, FQNEAQ.

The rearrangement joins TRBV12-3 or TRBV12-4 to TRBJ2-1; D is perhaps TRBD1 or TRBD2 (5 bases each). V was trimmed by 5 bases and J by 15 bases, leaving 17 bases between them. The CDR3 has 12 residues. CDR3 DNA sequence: TGTGCCAGCAGTCCCCCGGGACGCCCTCCGTTCTTC. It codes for CASSPPGRPPFF.

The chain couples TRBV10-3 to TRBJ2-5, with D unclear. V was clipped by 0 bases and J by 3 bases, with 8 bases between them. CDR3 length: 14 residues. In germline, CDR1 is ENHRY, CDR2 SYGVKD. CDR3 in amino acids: CAISESVGEETQYF. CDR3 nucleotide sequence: TGTGCCATCAGTGAGTCGGTAGGAGAAGAGACCCAGTACTTC.

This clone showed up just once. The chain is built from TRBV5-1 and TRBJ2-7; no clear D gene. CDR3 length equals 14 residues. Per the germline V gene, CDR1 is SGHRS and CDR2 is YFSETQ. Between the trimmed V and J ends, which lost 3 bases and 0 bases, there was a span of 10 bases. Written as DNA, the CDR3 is TGCGCCAGCAGCTCTGACGGGTTCTCCTACGAGCAGTACTTC. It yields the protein CASSSDGFSYEQYF.

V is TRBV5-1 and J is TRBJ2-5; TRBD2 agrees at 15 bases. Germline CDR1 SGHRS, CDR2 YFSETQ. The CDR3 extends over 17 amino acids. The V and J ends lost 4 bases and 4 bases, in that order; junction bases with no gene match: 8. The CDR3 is CASSIGLAGGNLETQYF. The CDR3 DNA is TGCGCCAGCAGCATAGGACTAGCGGGGGGGAACCTAGAGACCCAGTACTTC.

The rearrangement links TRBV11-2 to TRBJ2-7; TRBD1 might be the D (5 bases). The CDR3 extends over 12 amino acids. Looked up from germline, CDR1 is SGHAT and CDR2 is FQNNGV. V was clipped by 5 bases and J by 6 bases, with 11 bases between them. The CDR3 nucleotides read TGTGCCAGCAGCCTCCTAGGGGCCGAGCAGTACTTC. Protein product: CASSLLGAEQYF.

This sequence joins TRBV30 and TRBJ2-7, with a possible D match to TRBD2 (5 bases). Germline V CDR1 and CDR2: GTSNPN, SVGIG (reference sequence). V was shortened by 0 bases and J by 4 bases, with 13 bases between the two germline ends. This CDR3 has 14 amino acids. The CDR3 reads CAWSVLGFWYEQYF. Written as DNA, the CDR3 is TGTGCCTGGAGTGTACTAGGGTTTTGGTACGAGCAGTACTTC. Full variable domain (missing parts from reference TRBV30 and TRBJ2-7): SQTIHQWPATLVQPVGSPLSLECTVEGTSNPNLYWYRQAAGRGLQLLFYSVGIGQISSEVPQNLSASRPQDRQFILSSKKLLLSDSGFYLCAWSVLGFWYEQYFGPGTRLTVT.

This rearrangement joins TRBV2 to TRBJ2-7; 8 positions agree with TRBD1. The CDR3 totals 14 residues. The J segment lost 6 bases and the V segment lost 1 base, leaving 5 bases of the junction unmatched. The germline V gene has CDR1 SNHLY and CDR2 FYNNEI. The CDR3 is CASSEGTGSREQYF. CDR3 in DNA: TGTGCCAGCAGTGAAGGGACAGGGTCGCGCGAGCAGTACTTC. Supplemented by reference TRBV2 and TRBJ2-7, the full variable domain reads EPEVTQTPSHQVTQMGQEVILRCVPISNHLYFYWYRQILGQKVEFLVSFYNNEISEKSEIFDDQFSVERPDGSNFTLKIRSTKLEDSAMYFCASSEGTGSREQYFGPGTRLTVT.

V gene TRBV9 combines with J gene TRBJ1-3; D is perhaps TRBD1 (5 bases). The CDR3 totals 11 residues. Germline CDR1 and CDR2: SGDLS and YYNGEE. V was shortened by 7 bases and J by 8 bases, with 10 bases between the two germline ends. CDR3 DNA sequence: TGTGCCAGCGCCAGGGAGGACACCATATATTTT. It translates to CASAREDTIYF.

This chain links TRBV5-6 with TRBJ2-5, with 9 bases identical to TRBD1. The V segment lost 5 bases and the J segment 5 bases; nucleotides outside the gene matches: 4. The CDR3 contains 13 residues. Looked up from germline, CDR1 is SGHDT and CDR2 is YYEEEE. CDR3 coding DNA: TGTGCCAGCAGGGCCGGGACAGGGGAGACCCAGTACTTC. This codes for CASRAGTGETQYF.

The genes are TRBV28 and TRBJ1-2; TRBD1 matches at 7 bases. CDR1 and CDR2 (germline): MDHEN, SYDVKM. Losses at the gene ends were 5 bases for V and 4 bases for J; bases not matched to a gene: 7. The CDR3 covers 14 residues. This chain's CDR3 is CASSTLDRAYGYTF. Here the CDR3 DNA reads TGTGCCAGCAGTACCCTAGACAGGGCCTATGGCTACACCTTC.

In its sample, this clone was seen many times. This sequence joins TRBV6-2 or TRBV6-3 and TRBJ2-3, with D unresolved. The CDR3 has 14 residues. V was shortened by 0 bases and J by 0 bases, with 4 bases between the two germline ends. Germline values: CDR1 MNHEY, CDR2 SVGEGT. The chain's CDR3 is CASSYSTSTDTQYF. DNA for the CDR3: TGTGCCAGCAGTTACTCGACTAGCACAGATACGCAGTATTTT.

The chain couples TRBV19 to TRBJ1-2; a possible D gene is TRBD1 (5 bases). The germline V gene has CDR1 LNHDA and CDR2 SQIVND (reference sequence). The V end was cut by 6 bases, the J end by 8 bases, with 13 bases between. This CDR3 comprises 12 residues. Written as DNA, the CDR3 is TGTGCCAGTAGAGCGCAGGGTTGGGGCTACACCTTC. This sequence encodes CASRAQGWGYTF.

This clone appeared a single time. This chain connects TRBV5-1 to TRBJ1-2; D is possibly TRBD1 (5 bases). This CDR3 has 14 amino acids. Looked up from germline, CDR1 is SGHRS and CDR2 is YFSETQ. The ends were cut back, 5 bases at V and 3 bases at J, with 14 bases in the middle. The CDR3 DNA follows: TGCGCCAGCAGGATGACAGTCACAGACTATGGCTACACCTTC. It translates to CASRMTVTDYGYTF.

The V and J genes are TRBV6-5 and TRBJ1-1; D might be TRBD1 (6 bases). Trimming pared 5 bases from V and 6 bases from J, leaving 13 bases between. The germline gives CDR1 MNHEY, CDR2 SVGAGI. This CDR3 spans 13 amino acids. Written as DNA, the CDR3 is TGTGCCAGCAGTCCACCGGACAGCGCTGAAGCTTTCTTT. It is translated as CASSPPDSAEAFF.

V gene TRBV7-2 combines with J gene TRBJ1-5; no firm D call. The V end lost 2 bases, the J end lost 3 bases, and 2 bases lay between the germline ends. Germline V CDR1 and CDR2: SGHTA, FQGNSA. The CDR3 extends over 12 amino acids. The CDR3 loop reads CASSLPNQPQHF. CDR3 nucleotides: TGTGCCAGCAGCTTACCCAATCAGCCCCAGCATTTT.

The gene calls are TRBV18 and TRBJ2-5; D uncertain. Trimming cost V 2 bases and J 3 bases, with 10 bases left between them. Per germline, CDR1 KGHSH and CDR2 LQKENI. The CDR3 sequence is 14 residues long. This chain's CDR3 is CASSPFDIEETQYF. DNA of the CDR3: TGTGCCAGCTCACCATTTGACATAGAAGAGACCCAGTACTTC.

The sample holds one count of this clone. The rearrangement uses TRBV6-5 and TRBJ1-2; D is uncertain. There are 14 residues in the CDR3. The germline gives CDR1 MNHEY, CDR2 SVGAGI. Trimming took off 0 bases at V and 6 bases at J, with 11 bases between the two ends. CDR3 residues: CASSYSITGDGYTF. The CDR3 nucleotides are TGTGCCAGCAGTTACTCGATAACTGGGGATGGCTACACCTTC.

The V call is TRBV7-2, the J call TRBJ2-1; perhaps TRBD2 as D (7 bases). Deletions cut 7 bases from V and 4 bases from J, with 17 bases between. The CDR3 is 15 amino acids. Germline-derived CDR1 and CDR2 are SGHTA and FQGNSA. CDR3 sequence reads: CASTQRGGRYNEQFF. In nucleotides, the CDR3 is TGTGCCAGCACCCAAAGGGGGGGCCGGTACAATGAGCAGTTCTTC.

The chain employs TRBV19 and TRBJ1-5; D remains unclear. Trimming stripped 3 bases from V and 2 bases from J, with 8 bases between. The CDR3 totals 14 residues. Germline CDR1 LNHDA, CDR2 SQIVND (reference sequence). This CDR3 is CASSIGGRNQPQHF. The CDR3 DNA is TGTGCCAGTAGTATTGGAGGGCGCAATCAGCCCCAGCATTTT.

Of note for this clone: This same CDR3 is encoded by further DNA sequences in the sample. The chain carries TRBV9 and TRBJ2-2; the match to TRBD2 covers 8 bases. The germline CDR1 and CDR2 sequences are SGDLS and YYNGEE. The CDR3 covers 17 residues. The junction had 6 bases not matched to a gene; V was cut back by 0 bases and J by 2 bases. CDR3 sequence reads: CASSVAAGATNTGELFF. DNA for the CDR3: TGTGCCAGCAGCGTAGCAGCGGGGGCCACCAACACCGGGGAGCTGTTTTTT.

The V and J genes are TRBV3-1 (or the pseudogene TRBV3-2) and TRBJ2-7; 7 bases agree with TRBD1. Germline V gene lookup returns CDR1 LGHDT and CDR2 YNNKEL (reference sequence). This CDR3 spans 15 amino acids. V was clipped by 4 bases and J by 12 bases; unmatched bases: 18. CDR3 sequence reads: CASSPETGQVTLPYF. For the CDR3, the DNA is TGTGCCAGCAGCCCGGAAACCGGACAGGTCACACTTCCGTACTTC.

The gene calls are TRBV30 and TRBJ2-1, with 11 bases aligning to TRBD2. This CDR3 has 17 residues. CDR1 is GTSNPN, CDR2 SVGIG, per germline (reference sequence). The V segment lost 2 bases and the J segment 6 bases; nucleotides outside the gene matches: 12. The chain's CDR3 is CAWSSLAGGPRVNEQFF. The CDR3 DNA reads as TGTGCCTGGAGTTCGCTAGCGGGGGGCCCAAGGGTCAATGAGCAGTTCTTC.

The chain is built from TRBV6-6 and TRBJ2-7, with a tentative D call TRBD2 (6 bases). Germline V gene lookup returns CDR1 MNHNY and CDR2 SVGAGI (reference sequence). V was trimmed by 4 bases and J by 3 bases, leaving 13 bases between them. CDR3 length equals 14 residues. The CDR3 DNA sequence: TGTGCCAGCAGTTTTTCGGAGGGGAGCTACGAGCAGTACTTC. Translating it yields CASSFSEGSYEQYF.